This passage covers 11 T cell receptor beta chains from one sample sequenced in a study of cytomegalovirus exposure and HLA in healthy donors (dated by TCRdb to the late 2010s). Receptor libraries were prepared by the immunoSEQ multiplex PCR assay. A mixture of 60 forward primers for TCR Vbeta segments and 13 reverse primers for TCR Jbeta segments was used in the multiplex PCR. Not all clones reach the TCRdb copy of this immuneACCESS table, which keeps in-frame sequences only. Checked studies attribute under half of the gap to unresolved V genes and leave the rest unexplained. Here the sample has some 200,000 clones; about 77% occur a single time. Approximately 2.9% of the sample goes to the ten largest clones. The sample consisted of PBMCs. Source of these receptors: a female donor in good health and CMV-seronegative.

DNA for the CDR3: TGTGCCAGTAGTTATAGTGGCTATGGCTACACCTTC. Protein: CASSYSGYGYTF. The rearrangement links TRBV19 to TRBJ1-2; D call uncertain. The V end was cut by 5 bases, the J end by 4 bases, with 8 bases between. CDR1 and CDR2 (germline): LNHDA, SQIVND (reference sequence). CDR3 length equals 12 residues.

The chain recombines TRBV10-3 with TRBJ1-5; TRBD1 matches 7 bases. Germline CDR1 reads ENHRY; CDR2 reads SYGVKD. The CDR3 extends over 15 amino acids. The J segment lost 2 bases and the V segment lost 2 bases, leaving 3 bases of the junction unmatched. CDR3 amino acids: CAISEPGQGNQPQHF. The CDR3 DNA reads as TGTGCCATCAGTGAGCCCGGACAGGGCAATCAGCCCCAGCATTTT.

This chain connects TRBV6-6 to TRBJ1-1; no reliable D call. Trimming shortened V by 2 bases and J by 1 base, and 5 bases separated the two germline ends. This CDR3 comprises 13 residues. Germline values: CDR1 MNHNY, CDR2 SVGAGI (reference sequence). DNA of the CDR3: TGTGCCAGCAGTTACGAGGGGAACACTGAAGCTTTCTTT. Encoded protein: CASSYEGNTEAFF.

The chain couples TRBV6-1 to TRBJ2-7; possibly TRBD2 for D (6 bases). Deletions cut 6 bases from V and 6 bases from J, with 12 bases between. The CDR3 contains 12 residues. Germline CDR1 and CDR2: MNHNS and SASEGT. For the CDR3, the DNA is TGTGCCAGCAGAGAGACTAGGGGCGAGCAGTACTTC. Amino acid sequence: CASRETRGEQYF.

This chain connects TRBV7-2 to TRBJ2-7, with TRBD2 matching 9 bases. Trimming removed 3 bases from V and 0 bases from J; junction bases left unmatched: 12. Germline V gene sequence: CDR1 SGHTA, CDR2 FQGNSA. There are 18 residues in the CDR3. The CDR3 DNA follows: TGTGCCAGCAGCTTGAAGCGGGGGGCCCGGTGGACCTCCTACGAGCAGTACTTC. Residues: CASSLKRGARWTSYEQYF.

This clone was seen more than once but under ten times. The chain uses TRBV19 and TRBJ1-5; 7 nucleotides align to TRBD1. After removal of 5 bases from V and 6 bases from J, the junction contained 10 bases not matched to a gene. The V gene's germline CDR1 is LNHDA and CDR2 SQIVND (reference sequence). The CDR3 has 15 amino acids. CDR3 sequence (DNA): TGTGCCAGTAGTGTTGCAGGGGGAAGTATTCAGCCCCAGCATTTT. Translation: CASSVAGGSIQPQHF. The full variable domain, its missing parts supplied by reference TRBV19 and TRBJ1-5, is DGGITQSPKYLFRKEGQNVTLSCEQNLNHDAMYWYRQDPGQGLRLIYYSQIVNDFQKGDIAEGYSVSREKKESFPLTVTSAQKNPTAFYLCASSVAGGSIQPQHFGDGTRLSIL.

The chain recombines TRBV25-1 with TRBJ1-4; a possible D gene is TRBD1 (5 bases). The CDR3 has 16 amino acids. Trimming removed 4 bases from V and 3 bases from J, with 15 bases in between. Germline CDR1 is MGHDK and CDR2 is SYGVNS. The CDR3 sequence: CASSAARDSANEKLFF. In nucleotides, the CDR3 is TGTGCCAGCAGTGCCGCCCGGGACTCGGCTAATGAAAAACTGTTTTTT.

Comments on this clone: The junction shows a germline mismatch at one end, possibly a read error. The chain is built from TRBV7-9 and TRBJ2-7, with TRBD1 matching over 9 bases. Germline assignment: CDR1 SEHNR and CDR2 FQNEAQ (reference sequence). CDR3 length: 15 amino acids. The CDR3 is CSSSQGQGSTYEQYF. In DNA form, the CDR3 reads TGTTCCAGCAGCCAGGGACAGGGTTCGACCTACGAGCAGTACTTC.

This clone was counted a few times. The V call is TRBV5-6, the J call TRBJ2-3; D not resolved. From germline, CDR1 is SGHDT and CDR2 YYEEEE. V was trimmed by 1 base and J by 3 bases, leaving 6 bases between them. The CDR3 runs 13 residues. The CDR3 reads CASSLQVTDTQYF. The CDR3 bases are TGTGCCAGCAGCTTGCAGGTTACAGATACGCAGTATTTT.

With respect to this clone: In the same sample, other DNA sequences code for this CDR3. The chain employs TRBV6-1 and TRBJ1-2; D gene ambiguous. The length of the CDR3 is 13 residues. Germline V CDR1 and CDR2: MNHNS, SASEGT. V was cut by 3 bases and J by 2 bases, with 7 bases left in between. Here the CDR3 reads CASSETGNYGYTF. CDR3 coding DNA: TGTGCCAGCAGTGAGACGGGGAACTATGGCTACACCTTC.

The V gene is TRBV14, the J gene TRBJ2-7, with 8 positions matching TRBD1. CDR3 length: 18 residues. The V and J ends lost 2 bases and 4 bases, in that order; junction bases with no gene match: 16. Germline loops: CDR1 SGHDN, CDR2 FVKESK. CDR3 DNA: TGTGCCAGCAGCCAAAGGGACAGGAGGTTTGGCGGGGCTTACGAGCAGTACTTC. Encoded protein: CASSQRDRRFGGAYEQYF.